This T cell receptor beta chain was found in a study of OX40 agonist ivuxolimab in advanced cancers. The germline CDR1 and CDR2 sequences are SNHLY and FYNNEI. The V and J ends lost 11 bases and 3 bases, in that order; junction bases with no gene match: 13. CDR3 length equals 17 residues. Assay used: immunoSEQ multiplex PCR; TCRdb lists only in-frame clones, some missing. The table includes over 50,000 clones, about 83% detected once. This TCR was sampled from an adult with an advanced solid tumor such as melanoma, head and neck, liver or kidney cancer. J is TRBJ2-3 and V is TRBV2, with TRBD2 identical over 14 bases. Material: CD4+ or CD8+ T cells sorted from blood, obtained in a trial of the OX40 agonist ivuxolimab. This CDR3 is CARYAGTSGGRTDTQYF. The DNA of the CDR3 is TGTGCCCGCTATGCCGGGACTAGCGGGGGCCGAACAGATACGCAGTATTTT. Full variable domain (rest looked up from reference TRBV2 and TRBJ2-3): EPEVTQTPSHQVTQMGQEVILRCVPISNHLYFYWYRQILGQKVEFLVSFYNNEISEKSEIFDDQFSVERPDGSNFTLKIRSTKLEDSAMYFCARYAGTSGGRTDTQYFGPGTRLTVL.